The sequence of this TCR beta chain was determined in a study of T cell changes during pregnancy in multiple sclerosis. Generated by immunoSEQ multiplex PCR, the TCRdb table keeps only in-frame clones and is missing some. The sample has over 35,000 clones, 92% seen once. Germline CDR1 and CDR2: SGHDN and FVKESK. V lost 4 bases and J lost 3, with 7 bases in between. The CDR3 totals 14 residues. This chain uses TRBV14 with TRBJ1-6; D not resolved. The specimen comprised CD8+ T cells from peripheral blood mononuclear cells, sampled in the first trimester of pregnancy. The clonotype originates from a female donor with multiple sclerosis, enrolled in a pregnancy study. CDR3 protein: CASSPTVYNSPLHF. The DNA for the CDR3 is TGTGCCAGCAGCCCCACAGTCTATAATTCACCCCTCCACTTT.